A selection of T cell receptor beta chains follows, all from one sample in a study of CXCR3-negative and CXCR3-positive naive CD8 T cells. Reprocessing the 5' RACE reads, TCRdb reports a single entry for every CDR3 protein and omits DNA. This repertoire includes some 140,000 distinct CDR3 sequences. The sequencing input was naive CXCR3+ CD8+ T cells from blood. All receptors derive from a human donor in good health. Some clones in this sample may be carry-over from other donors' samples. The CDR3 runs from the conserved cysteine through the conserved F or W.

V: TRBV19; J: TRBJ1-5; CDR3: CASSPSPGEGLSNQPQHF
V: TRBV4-3; J: TRBJ2-7; CDR3: CASSQDRGLRGSEQYF
V: TRBV28; J: TRBJ2-7; CDR3: CASSLYGVEQYF
V: TRBV7-9; J: TRBJ2-1; CDR3: CASSLGTSGEPEQFF
V: TRBV25-1; J: TRBJ1-1; CDR3: CASKTDSNMNTEAFF
V: TRBV30; J: TRBJ2-5; CDR3: CAWVDQETQYF
V: TRBV7-6; J: TRBJ2-1; CDR3: CASSLVVGNPPNEQFF
V: TRBV9; J: TRBJ2-7; CDR3: CASSASHGPGYEQYF
V: TRBV7-2; J: TRBJ2-1; CDR3: CASSLTRFGYNEQFF
V: TRBV19; J: TRBJ1-1; CDR3: CASSMDSQGTEAFF
V: TRBV24-1; J: TRBJ1-5; CDR3: CATSDLGQPQHF
V: TRBV4-3; J: TRBJ2-1; CDR3: CASSQLEAPHSSYNEQFF
V: TRBV12-3/TRBV12-4; J: TRBJ1-4; CDR3: CASSEDREGIEKLFF
V: TRBV7-9; J: TRBJ2-1; CDR3: CASSFSINEQFF
V: TRBV2; J: TRBJ1-2; CDR3: CASSVTGGASDGYTF
V: TRBV28; J: TRBJ2-2; CDR3: CAIQRGTGELFF
V: TRBV5-6; J: TRBJ1-2; CDR3: CASSWDTGYTF
V: TRBV6-4; J: TRBJ2-7; CDR3: CASSDSGLEVPPPSSYEQYF
V: TRBV20-1; J: TRBJ1-2; CDR3: CSAPGTEDGYTF
V: TRBV9; J: TRBJ1-1; CDR3: CASSVSGWTEAFF
V: TRBV6-2/TRBV6-3; J: TRBJ1-5; CDR3: CASSYPGNQPQHF
V: TRBV7-3; J: TRBJ2-1; CDR3: CASSILAGGHNEQLF
V: TRBV29-1; J: TRBJ2-1; CDR3: CSVEGQGVDNEQFF
V: TRBV12-2; J: TRBJ2-7; CDR3: CASRPTLGGYEQYF
V: TRBV12-3/TRBV12-4; J: TRBJ2-1; CDR3: CASSLSSCNEQFF
V: TRBV12-3/TRBV12-4; J: TRBJ2-1; CDR3: CASSFGSEQFF
V: TRBV28; J: TRBJ2-5; CDR3: CASSLAGARETQYF
V: TRBV3-1; J: TRBJ2-3; CDR3: CASSQDRRPDTQYF
V: TRBV11-2; J: TRBJ2-7; CDR3: CASSSAMAGSPGSYEQYF
V: TRBV10-3; J: TRBJ2-7; CDR3: CAISDPGQGGFYEQYF
V: TRBV12-3/TRBV12-4; J: TRBJ2-3; CDR3: CASSLEGPRTQYF
V: TRBV29-1; J: TRBJ2-2; CDR3: CSTDGANTGELFF
V: TRBV20-1; J: TRBJ2-3; CDR3: CSAREGQGLTDTQYF
V: TRBV12-3/TRBV12-4; J: TRBJ2-3; CDR3: CASTDSADTQYF
V: TRBV12-3/TRBV12-4; J: TRBJ1-4; CDR3: CASSPSDEKLFF
V: TRBV7-9; J: TRBJ2-3; CDR3: CASSFTTPSTDTQYF
V: TRBV5-1; J: TRBJ2-1; CDR3: CASSPSGGRYNEQFF
V: TRBV11-2; J: TRBJ2-5; CDR3: CASSLLGFETQYF
V: TRBV5-1; J: TRBJ2-7; CDR3: CASTPDSSYEQYF
V: TRBV4-2; J: TRBJ1-2; CDR3: CASSQDLELYYGYTF
V: TRBV4-1; J: TRBJ2-4; CDR3: CASSQVVVGANIQYF
V: TRBV20-1; J: TRBJ1-2; CDR3: CSAKGMTYGYTF
V: TRBV3-1; J: TRBJ2-7; CDR3: CASSQDADRIYEQYF
V: TRBV7-2; J: TRBJ2-7; CDR3: CASSLYSGQSYEQYF
V: TRBV7-2; J: TRBJ2-7; CDR3: CASSHAARYEQYF
V: TRBV15; J: TRBJ2-3; CDR3: CATSSSLADGDTQYF
V: TRBV6-5; J: TRBJ2-7; CDR3: CASSYNRAYEQYF
V: TRBV4-3; J: TRBJ1-2; CDR3: CASSQGTALGYTF
V: TRBV7-6; J: TRBJ2-1; CDR3: CASSLGAEQFF
V: TRBV28; J: TRBJ2-7; CDR3: CASSRADRGLSGEQYF
V: TRBV7-8; J: TRBJ2-5; CDR3: CASSLGLAGPQETQYF
V: TRBV20-1; J: TRBJ2-1; CDR3: CSAPGWDTSYNEQFF
V: TRBV6-4; J: TRBJ2-3; CDR3: CASSESPGGNTDTQYF
V: TRBV10-3; J: TRBJ2-7; CDR3: CAISTSRALSREAVYEQYF
V: TRBV4-2; J: TRBJ1-5; CDR3: CASSPPGEASNQPQHF
V: TRBV6-2/TRBV6-3; J: TRBJ1-5; CDR3: CASSYSRQGDQPQHF
V: TRBV10-1; J: TRBJ1-1; CDR3: CASSDTGQGNTEAFF